The following is a TCR beta chain sequence with its context. Antigen unknown. Using immunoSEQ multiplex PCR, the repertoire was profiled, and TCRdb retains in-frame clones only, with some absent. The repertoire consists of approximately 65,000 clones, with approximately 89% occurring once and the leading ten covering around 12%. In every patient, relapse followed autologous stem cell transplantation, while exposure to brentuximab vedotin differed. The study recorded best responses of complete response, partial response or progressive disease. The sample belongs to a study of PD-1 blockade in classical Hodgkin lymphoma. Trimming took 5 bases from V and 5 from J; bases not matched to a gene: 7. CDR1 SEHNR and CDR2 FQNEAQ come from the germline V gene (reference sequence). The CDR3 runs to 16 residues. Broader study findings: The baseline diversity of complete responders showed similarity to that of newly diagnosed patients. According to reports, newly diagnosed patients had lower baseline TCR diversity than healthy donors, and relapsed/refractory patients had lower baseline TCR diversity still. The repertoire differences lack a defined cause, possibly disease activity or prior therapy.

The rearrangement joins TRBV7-9 to TRBJ2-5, with 14 positions matching TRBD2. This TCR was recovered from a human donor with classical Hodgkin lymphoma. This material consisted of peripheral blood mononuclear cells (PBMCs), taken at baseline. The CDR3 coding sequence is TGTGCCAGCAGCCCGAGGACTAGCGGGGGGTTGGAGACCCAGTACTTC. Protein: CASSPRTSGGLETQYF.